The text below deals with one T cell receptor beta chain. Profiling relied on immunoSEQ multiplex PCR, and the TCRdb table lists in-frame clones only, not all of them. The table lists 490,000 or so clones, approximately 88% of them singletons. This entry comes from a study of blood T cell repertoires in COVID-19. Study in general: T cells, B-cell-depleted T cells, or PBMCs supplied cDNA or gDNA.

Those who participated ranged in age from about 18 to 89 years and resided in about two dozen US areas. Recovery among Cohort 3 donors was established by two negative PCRs, clearance, or symptom resolution. Per germline, CDR1 LNHDA and CDR2 SQIVND (reference sequence). Trimming took 5 bases from V and 5 from J, leaving 15 bases between them. The CDR3 is 14 residues long. The sample consisted of PBMCs or T cells enriched from blood (not recorded which). The clonotype originates from a middle-aged woman who had recovered from COVID-19. The chain is built from TRBV19 and TRBJ1-1, with D unresolved. Here the CDR3 DNA reads TGTGCCAGTAGTGCCATCCGGGCGGGAACTGAAGCTTTCTTT. It is translated as CASSAIRAGTEAFF.